This TCR beta chain was profiled in a study of blood T cells in healthy people across ages. Germline CDR1 MNHEY, CDR2 SVGAGI. Trimming removed 6 bases at V and 4 bases at J, with 10 bases between. This CDR3 is built from 13 residues. Primed by a sample-barcoded 5' primer and a J-beta primer mix, a second PCR proceeded for roughly 6 to 12 cycles. TCRdb independently ran MiXCR on the 5' RACE reads; one entry per CDR3 protein. The sample holds about 1.8 million distinct CDR3 sequences; less than 50% are singletons and the top ten take roughly 2%. This clonotype occurred a few times. The sequenced material came from blood. This TCR was recovered from a woman aged 40 to 50 in good health. The chain recombines TRBV6-5 with TRBJ2-1; D is uncertain. DNA of the CDR3: TGTGCCAGCAGATCCTATTTGTACAATGAGCAGTTCTTC. Translation: CASRSYLYNEQFF.